The clone carrying this T cell receptor beta chain has just a few counts. The sample comes from a study of blood T cells in healthy people across ages. A J-beta primer mix and a sample-barcoded 5' primer were used in a second PCR of roughly 7 to 12 cycles. Each CDR3 protein is one row after TCRdb ran MiXCR on the 5' RACE reads. The sample lists about 1,500,000 distinct CDR3 sequences; about 40% were seen once. V was shortened by 2 bases and J by 2 bases, with 10 bases between the two germline ends. There are 14 residues in the CDR3. Germline CDR1 LGHDT, CDR2 YNNKEL (reference sequence). The sequenced sample was blood. V and J are TRBV3-1 and TRBJ2-7, with D possibly matching TRBD2 (6 bases). This sequence originates from a woman in her late teens or twenties in good health. CDR3 DNA sequence: TGTGCCAGCAGCCAACAGCGCGGGACCTACGAGCAGTACTTC. Its protein is CASSQQRGTYEQYF.